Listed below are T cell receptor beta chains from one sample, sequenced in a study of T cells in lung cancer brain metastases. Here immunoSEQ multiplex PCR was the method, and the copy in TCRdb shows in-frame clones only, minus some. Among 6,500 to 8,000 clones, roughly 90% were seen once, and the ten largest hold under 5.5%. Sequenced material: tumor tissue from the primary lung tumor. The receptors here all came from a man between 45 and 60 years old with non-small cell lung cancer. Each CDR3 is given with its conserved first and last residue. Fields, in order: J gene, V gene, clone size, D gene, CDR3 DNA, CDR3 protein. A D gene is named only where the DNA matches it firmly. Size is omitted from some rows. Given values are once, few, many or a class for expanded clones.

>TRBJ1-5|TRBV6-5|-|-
TGTGCCAGCAGACGTGATAGCAATCAGCCCCAGCATTTT
CASRRDSNQPQHF
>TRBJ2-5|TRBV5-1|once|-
TGCGCCAGCAGCTTGGCCACCCCAACCCAAGAGACCCAGTACTTC
CASSLATPTQETQYF
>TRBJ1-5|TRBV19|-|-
TGTGCCAGTAGCTATGACGGGACGGGCAATCAGCCCCAGCATTTT
CASSYDGTGNQPQHF
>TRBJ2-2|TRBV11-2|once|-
TGTGCCAGCAGCCCGGACAGATCTCGAACCGGGGAGCTGTTTTTT
CASSPDRSRTGELFF
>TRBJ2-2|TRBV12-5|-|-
TGTGCTAGTGCCATATTGAACACCGGGGAGCTGTTTTTT
CASAILNTGELFF
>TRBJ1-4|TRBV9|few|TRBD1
TGTGCCAGCAGCCCCCGCCAGGGGGATGAAAAACTGTTTTTT
CASSPRQGDEKLFF
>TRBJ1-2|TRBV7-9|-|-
TGTGCCAGCAGCTTAGCCAGGGTAGATGGCTACACCTTC
CASSLARVDGYTF
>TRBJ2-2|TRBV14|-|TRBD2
TGTGCCAGCAGCCTTCCGGGACTAGCGGGGGACACCGGGGAGCTATTTTTT
CASSLPGLAGDTGELFF
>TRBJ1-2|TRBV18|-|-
TGTGCCAGCTCATCCGCTGGACTAAACTATGGCTACACCTTC
CASSSAGLNYGYTF
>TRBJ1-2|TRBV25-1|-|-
TGTGCCAGCAGTCAGGGAGGGGGTGGAGGCTACACCTTC
CASSQGGGGGYTF
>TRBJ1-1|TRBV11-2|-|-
TGTGCCAGCAGCTTAGTCCGGGACCGCAGATTAAGCACTGAAGCTTTCTTT
CASSLVRDRRLSTEAFF
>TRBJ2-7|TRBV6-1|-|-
TGTGCCAGCAGCCCCCACGGGCCAGCGTACGAGCAGTACTTC
CASSPHGPAYEQYF
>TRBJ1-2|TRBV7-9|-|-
TGTGCCAGCAGCTTAGCGCACTATGGCTACACCTTC
CASSLAHYGYTF
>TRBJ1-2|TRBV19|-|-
TGTGCCAGCGAGACCTATGGCTACACCTTC
CASETYGYTF
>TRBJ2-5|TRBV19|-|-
TGTGCCAGTAGTCTAATGGAGACCCAGTACTTC
CASSLMETQYF
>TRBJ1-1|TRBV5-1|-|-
TGCGCCAGCACAACGTCTGGGGTCGGATCTTCGAACACTGAAGCTTTCTTT
CASTTSGVGSSNTEAFF
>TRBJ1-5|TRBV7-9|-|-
TGTGCCAGCAGCTTATCCGCGGGCGGTCAGCCCCAGCATTTT
CASSLSAGGQPQHF
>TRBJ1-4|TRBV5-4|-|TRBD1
TGTGCCAGCAGCCTAATGGGACAGCATAATGAAAAACTGTTTTTT
CASSLMGQHNEKLFF
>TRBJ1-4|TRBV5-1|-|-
TGCGCCAGCGCCAGGACGGGAACTAATGAAAAACTGTTTTTT
CASARTGTNEKLFF
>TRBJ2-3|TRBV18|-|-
TGTGCCAGCTCACCCCGGACGACCTCAGATACGCAGTATTTT
CASSPRTTSDTQYF
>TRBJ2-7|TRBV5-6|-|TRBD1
TGTGCCAGCAGTCAACAGGGGGCGTATGACTACGAGCAGTACTTC
CASSQQGAYDYEQYF
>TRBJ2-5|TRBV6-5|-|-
TGTGCCAGCAGTCGCTCCGGGGACTTC
CASSRSGDF
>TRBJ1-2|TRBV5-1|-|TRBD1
TGCGCCAGCAGCTTGGGACAGGGGACCAACTATGGCTACACCTTC
CASSLGQGTNYGYTF
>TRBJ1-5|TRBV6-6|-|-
TGTGCCAGCAGTCCACAGCGGACGGCCAGCAATCAGCCCCAGCATTTT
CASSPQRTASNQPQHF
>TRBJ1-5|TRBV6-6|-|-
TGTGCCAGCAGAGCGGTACAGCTTTTCCAGCCCCAGCATTTT
CASRAVQLFQPQHF
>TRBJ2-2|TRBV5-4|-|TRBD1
TGTGCCAGCAGCTTGAGGGACAGGGACACCGGGGAGCTGTTTTTT
CASSLRDRDTGELFF
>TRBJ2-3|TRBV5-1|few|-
TGCGCCAGCAGCTCCCCCGGGACAGATACGCAGTATTTT
CASSSPGTDTQYF
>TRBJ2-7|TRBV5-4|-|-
TGTGCCAGCAGCTTGGGCGGGGAAGCTTACGAGCAGTACTTC
CASSLGGEAYEQYF
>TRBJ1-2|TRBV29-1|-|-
TGCAGCGTTCGGAGGGGACTTAACTATGGCTACACCTTC
CSVRRGLNYGYTF
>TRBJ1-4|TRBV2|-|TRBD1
TGTGCCAGCAGTGTGGGACAGGGGTTCCCAACTAATGAAAAACTGTTTTTT
CASSVGQGFPTNEKLFF
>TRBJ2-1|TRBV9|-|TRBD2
TGTGCCAGCAGCCTCAGCGGGGGCTACAATGAGCAGTTCTTC
CASSLSGGYNEQFF
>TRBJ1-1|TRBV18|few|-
TGTGCCAGCTCAAAATCGGGCAGGGAACCTGAAGCTTTCTTT
CASSKSGREPEAFF
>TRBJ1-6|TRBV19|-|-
TGTGCCAGTAGTATGTCCGGGGTCGGCTCACCCCTCCACTTT
CASSMSGVGSPLHF
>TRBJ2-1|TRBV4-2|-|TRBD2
TGTGCCAGCAGCCAAACTAGCGGGGGTCCTAGAAACAATGAGCAGTTCTTC
CASSQTSGGPRNNEQFF
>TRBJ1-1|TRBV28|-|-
TGTGCCAGCAGTTTTAAGGGTAGGAGGGACACTGAAGCTTTCTTT
CASSFKGRRDTEAFF
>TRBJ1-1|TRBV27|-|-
TGTGCCAGCAGTTTATCGTCTGGGCGTGAAGCTTTCTTT
CASSLSSGREAFF
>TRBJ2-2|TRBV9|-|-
TGTGCCAGCAGCGTAGCGACTCCCTCCGGGGAGCTGTTTTTT
CASSVATPSGELFF
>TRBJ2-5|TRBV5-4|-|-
TGTGCCAGCAGCTTGGCGCAGGGAGAGACCCAGTACTTC
CASSLAQGETQYF
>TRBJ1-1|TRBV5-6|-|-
TGTGCCAGCAGCTTGTTCGGCCCGAACACTGAAGCTTTCTTT
CASSLFGPNTEAFF
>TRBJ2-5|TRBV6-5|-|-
TGTGCCAGCAGTTACAGCAGGGTTTTAGAGACCCAGTACTTC
CASSYSRVLETQYF
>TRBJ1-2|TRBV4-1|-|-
TGCGCCAGCAGCCCAAGGGGTCAAATCGGAAACTATGGCTACACCTTC
CASSPRGQIGNYGYTF
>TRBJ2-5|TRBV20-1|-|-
TGCAGTGCTAGAGAACAAGAGACCCAGTACTTC
CSAREQETQYF
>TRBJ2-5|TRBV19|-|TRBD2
TGTGCCAGCAGTGGGACTAGCGGGGGGGAGACCCAGTACTTC
CASSGTSGGETQYF
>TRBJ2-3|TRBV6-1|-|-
TGTGCCAGCAGTCTTGACAGATCGCCAAATACGCAGTATTTT
CASSLDRSPNTQYF
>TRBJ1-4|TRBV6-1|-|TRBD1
TGTGCCAGCAGTGAATTTTTGGGGACAGGGGATGAAAAACTGTTTTTT
CASSEFLGTGDEKLFF
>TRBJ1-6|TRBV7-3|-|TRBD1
TGTGCCAGCAGCCCACAGGGGGGACCAAATTTACCCCTCCACTTT
CASSPQGGPNLPLHF
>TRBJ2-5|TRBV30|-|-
TGTGCCTGGAGTCTACTCAAGACCAGGGGGACCCAGTACTTC
CAWSLLKTRGTQYF
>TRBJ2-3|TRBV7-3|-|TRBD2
TGTGCCAGCAGCTCCAGTCTAGCGGGGGGGCTAACAGATACGCAGTATTTT
CASSSSLAGGLTDTQYF
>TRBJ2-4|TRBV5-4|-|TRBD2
TGTGCCAGCAGCTGGGGACTAGCGGGGGGCAAAAACATTCAGTACTTC
CASSWGLAGGKNIQYF
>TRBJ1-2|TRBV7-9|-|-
TGTGCCAGCAGCTTAGCGCGGGGAGCAGGGATAAATGGCTACACCTTC
CASSLARGAGINGYTF
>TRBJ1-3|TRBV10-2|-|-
TGCGCCAGCAGTGAACAGGGTTCTGGAAACACCATATATTTT
CASSEQGSGNTIYF
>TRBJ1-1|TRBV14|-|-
TGTGCCAGCAGCCAACAGGGGTACACTGAAGCTTTCTTT
CASSQQGYTEAFF